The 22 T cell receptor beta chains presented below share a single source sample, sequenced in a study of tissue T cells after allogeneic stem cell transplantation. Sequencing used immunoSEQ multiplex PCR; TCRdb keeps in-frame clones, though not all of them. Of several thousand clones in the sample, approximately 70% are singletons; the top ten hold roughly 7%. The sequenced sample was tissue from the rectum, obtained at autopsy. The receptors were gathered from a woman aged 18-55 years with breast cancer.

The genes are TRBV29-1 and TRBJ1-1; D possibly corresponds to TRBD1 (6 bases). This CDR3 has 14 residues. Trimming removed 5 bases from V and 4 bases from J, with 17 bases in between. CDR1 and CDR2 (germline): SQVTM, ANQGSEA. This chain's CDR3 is CSVRQAGGVTEAFF. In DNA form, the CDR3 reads TGCAGCGTTAGACAGGCGGGGGGGGTCACTGAAGCTTTCTTT.

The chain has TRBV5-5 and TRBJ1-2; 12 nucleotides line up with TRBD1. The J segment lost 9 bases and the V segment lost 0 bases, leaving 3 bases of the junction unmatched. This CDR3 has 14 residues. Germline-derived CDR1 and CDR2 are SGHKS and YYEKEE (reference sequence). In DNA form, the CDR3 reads TGTGCCAGCAGCTTGGGGGGACAGGGGGCGAGCTACACCTTC. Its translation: CASSLGGQGASYTF.

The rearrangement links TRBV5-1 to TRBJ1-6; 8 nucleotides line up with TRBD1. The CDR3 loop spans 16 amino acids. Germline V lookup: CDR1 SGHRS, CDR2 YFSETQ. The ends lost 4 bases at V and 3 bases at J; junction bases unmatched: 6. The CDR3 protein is CASSASGTGYNSPLHF. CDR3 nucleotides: TGCGCCAGCAGCGCGTCCGGGACAGGCTATAATTCACCCCTCCACTTT. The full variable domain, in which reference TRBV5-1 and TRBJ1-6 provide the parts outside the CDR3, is KAGVTQTPRYLIKTRGQQVTLSCSPISGHRSVSWYQQTPGQGLQFLFEYFSETQRNKGNFPGRFSGRQFSNSRSEMNVSTLELGDSALYLCASSASGTGYNSPLHFGNGTRLTVT.

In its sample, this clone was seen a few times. CDR3 sequence: CASSQDLPSAGANTGELFF. CDR3 in DNA: TGTGCCAGCAGCCAAGATCTCCCATCAGCGGGGGCGAACACCGGGGAGCTGTTTTTT. The chain joins TRBV4-2 to TRBJ2-2; 8 nucleotides match TRBD2. CDR1 and CDR2 (germline): LGHNA, YNFKEQ. This CDR3 comprises 19 residues. The V segment lost 0 bases and the J segment 0 bases; nucleotides outside the gene matches: 9.

CDR3 DNA sequence: TGTGCCAGCTCCCGGGGCAGAACAAATCAGAAGCAAACTAACTATGGCTACACCTTC. Translation: CASSRGRTNQKQTNYGYTF. The chain carries TRBV18 and TRBJ1-2; D is possibly TRBD1 (5 bases). The CDR3 is made up of 19 amino acids. The germline V gene has CDR1 KGHSH and CDR2 LQKENI. The V end was cut by 6 bases, the J end by 0 bases, with 26 bases between.

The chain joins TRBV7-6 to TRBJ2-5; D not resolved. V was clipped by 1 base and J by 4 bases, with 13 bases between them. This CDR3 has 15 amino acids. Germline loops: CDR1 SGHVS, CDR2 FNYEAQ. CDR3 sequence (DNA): TGTGCCAGCAGCTTAGTCCCCTTCCACGGAGAGACCCAGTACTTC. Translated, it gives CASSLVPFHGETQYF.

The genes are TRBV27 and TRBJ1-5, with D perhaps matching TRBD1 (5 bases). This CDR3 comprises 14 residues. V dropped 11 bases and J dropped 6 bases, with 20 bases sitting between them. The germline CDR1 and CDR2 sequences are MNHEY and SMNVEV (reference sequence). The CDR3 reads CACCFGADSQPQHF. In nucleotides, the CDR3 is TGTGCCTGCTGTTTCGGGGCCGACTCTCAGCCCCAGCATTTT.

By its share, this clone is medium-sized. For the CDR3, the DNA is TGTGCCAGCAGTTCGAAAACAGGGGGCGGTTATGGAAACATTCAGTACTTC. The encoded protein is CASSSKTGGGYGNIQYF. The rearrangement joins TRBV6-2 or TRBV6-3 to TRBJ2-4, with TRBD1 matching 9 bases. V lost 4 bases and J lost 6; bases outside the gene matches: 13. The CDR3 is 17 amino acids. Germline lookup yields CDR1 MNHEY and CDR2 SVGEGT.

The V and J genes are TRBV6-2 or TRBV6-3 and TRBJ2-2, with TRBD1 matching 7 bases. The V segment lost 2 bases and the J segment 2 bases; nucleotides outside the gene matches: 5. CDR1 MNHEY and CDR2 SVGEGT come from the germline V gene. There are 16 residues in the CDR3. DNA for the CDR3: TGTGCCAGCAGTTACCCACAGGGGCCTAACACCGGGGAGCTGTTTTTT. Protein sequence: CASSYPQGPNTGELFF.

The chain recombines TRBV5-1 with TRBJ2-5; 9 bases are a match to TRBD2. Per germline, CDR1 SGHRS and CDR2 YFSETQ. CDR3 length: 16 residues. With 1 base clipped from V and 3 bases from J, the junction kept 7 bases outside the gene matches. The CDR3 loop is CASSLFLGGGEETQYF. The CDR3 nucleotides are TGCGCCAGCAGCTTGTTCCTTGGCGGGGGGGAAGAGACCCAGTACTTC.

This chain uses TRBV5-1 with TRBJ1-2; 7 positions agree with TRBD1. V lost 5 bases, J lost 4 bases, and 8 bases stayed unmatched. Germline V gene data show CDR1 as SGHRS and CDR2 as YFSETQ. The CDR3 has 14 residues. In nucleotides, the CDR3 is TGCGCCAGCAGGTCGAACAGGGGCGGCTATGGCTACACCTTC. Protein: CASRSNRGGYGYTF.

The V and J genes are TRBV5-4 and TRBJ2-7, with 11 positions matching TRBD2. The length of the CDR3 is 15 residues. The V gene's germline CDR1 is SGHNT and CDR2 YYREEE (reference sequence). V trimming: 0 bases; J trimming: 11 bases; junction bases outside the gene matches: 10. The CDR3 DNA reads TGTGCCAGCAGCTTGGCCGTTAGCGGGAGGGCCAGAGAGTACTTC. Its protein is CASSLAVSGRAREYF.

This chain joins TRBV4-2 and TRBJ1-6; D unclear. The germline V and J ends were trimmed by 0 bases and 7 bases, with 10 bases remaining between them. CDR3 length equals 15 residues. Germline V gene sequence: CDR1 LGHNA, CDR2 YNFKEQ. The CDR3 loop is CASSQEKGGNSPLHF. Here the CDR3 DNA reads TGTGCCAGCAGCCAAGAAAAGGGAGGAAATTCACCCCTCCACTTT.

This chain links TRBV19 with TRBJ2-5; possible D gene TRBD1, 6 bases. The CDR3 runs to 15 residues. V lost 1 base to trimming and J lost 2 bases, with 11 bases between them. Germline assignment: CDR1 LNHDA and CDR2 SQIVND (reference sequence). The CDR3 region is CASSIVGTSQETQYF. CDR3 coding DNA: TGTGCCAGTAGTATAGTCGGGACATCACAAGAGACCCAGTACTTC.

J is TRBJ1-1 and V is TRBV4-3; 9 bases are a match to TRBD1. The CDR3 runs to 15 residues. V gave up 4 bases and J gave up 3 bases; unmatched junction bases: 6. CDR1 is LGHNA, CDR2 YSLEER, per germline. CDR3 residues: CASSRTGGDYTEAFF. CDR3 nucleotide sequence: TGCGCCAGCAGCCGCACAGGGGGCGATTACACTGAAGCTTTCTTT.

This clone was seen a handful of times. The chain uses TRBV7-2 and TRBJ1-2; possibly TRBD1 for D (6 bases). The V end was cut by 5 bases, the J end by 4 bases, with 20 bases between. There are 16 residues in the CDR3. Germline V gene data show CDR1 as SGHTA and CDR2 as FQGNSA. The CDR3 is CASSPNAGDGLYGYTF. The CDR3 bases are TGTGCCAGCAGCCCCAATGCAGGGGATGGCCTCTATGGCTACACCTTC. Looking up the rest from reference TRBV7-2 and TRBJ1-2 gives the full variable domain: GAGVSQSPSNKVTEKGKDVELRCDPISGHTALYWYRQSLGQGLEFLIYFQGNSAPDKSGLPSDRFSAERTGGSVSTLTIQRTQQEDSAVYLCASSPNAGDGLYGYTFGSGTRLTVV.

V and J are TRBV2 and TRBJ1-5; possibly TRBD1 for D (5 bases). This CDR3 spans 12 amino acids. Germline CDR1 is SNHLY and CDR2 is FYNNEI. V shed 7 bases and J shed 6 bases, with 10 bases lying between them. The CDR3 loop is CASMSGGQPQHF. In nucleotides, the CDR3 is TGTGCCAGCATGAGTGGGGGTCAGCCCCAGCATTTT.

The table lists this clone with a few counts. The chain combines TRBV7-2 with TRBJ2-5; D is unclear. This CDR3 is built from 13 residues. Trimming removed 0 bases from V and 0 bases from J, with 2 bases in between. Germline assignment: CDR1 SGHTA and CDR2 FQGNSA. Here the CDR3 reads CASSLAYQETQYF. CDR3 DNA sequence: TGTGCCAGCAGCTTAGCGTACCAAGAGACCCAGTACTTC. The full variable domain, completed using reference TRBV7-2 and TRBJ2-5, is GAGVSQSPSNKVTEKGKDVELRCDPISGHTALYWYRQSLGQGLEFLIYFQGNSAPDKSGLPSDRFSAERTGGSVSTLTIQRTQQEDSAVYLCASSLAYQETQYFGPGTRLLVL.

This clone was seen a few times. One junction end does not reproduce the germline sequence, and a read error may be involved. The CDR3 sequence is CATSPGAGAQHF. Written as DNA, the CDR3 is TGTGCCACCAGCCCGGGGGCAGGGGCCCAACATTTT. The rearrangement links TRBV15 to TRBJ1-5; D is possibly TRBD1 (6 bases). Germline values: CDR1 LNHNV, CDR2 YYDKDF (reference sequence). CDR3 length: 12 amino acids. The full variable domain, its missing parts supplied by reference TRBV15 and TRBJ1-5, is DAMVIQNPRYQVTQFGKPVTLSCSQTLNHNVMYWYQQKSSQAPKLLFHYYDKDFNNEADTPDNFQSRRPNTSFCFLDIRSPGLGDTAMYLCATSPGAGAQHFGDGTRLSIL.

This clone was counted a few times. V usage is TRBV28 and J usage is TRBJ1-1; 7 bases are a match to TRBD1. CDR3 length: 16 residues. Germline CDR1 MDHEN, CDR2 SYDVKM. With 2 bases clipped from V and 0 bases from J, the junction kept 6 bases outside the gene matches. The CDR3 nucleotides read TGTGCCAGCAGTTTAGCCGATGACAGGGTGAACACTGAAGCTTTCTTT. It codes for CASSLADDRVNTEAFF.

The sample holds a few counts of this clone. The CDR3 DNA sequence: TGCGCCAGCAGCTTCGCAATGAACACTGAAGCTTTCTTT. Protein: CASSFAMNTEAFF. This chain connects TRBV5-1 to TRBJ1-1, with unresolved D. The CDR3 runs 13 residues. Trimming removed 2 bases from V and 0 bases from J, with 5 bases in between. In germline, CDR1 is SGHRS, CDR2 YFSETQ.

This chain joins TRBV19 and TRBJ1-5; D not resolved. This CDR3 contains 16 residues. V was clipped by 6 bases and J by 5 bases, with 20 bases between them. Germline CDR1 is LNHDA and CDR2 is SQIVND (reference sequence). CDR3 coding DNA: TGTGCCAGTAGGATCCGGCCTACTGCCGCCGATCAGCCCCAGCATTTT. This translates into CASRIRPTAADQPQHF.